These T cell receptor beta chains were read from a single sample in a study of human T cells and chemical hapten exposure. TCRdb itself ran the RACE reads through MiXCR, one entry per CDR3 protein. This sample has 280,000 or so distinct CDR3 sequences, with just under 8% found just once. The sample here was whole blood, taken in connection with sensitization to the hapten diphenylcyclopropenone (DPC). The receptors were gathered from a man between 18 and 35 years old with alopecia areata. Some clones in this sample may be carry-over from other donors' samples. Each CDR3 is given with its conserved first and last residue. The D gene is left open where the match is weak. Clone size is not always given. Where it is, it says once, few, many or a class for expanded clones.

j_gene: TRBJ1-1; abundance: many; d_gene: .; v_gene: TRBV6-2/TRBV6-3; CDR3nt: TGTGCCAGCAGTTACGGGGCGGAGAACACTGAAGCTTTCTTT; CDR3aa: CASSYGAENTEAFF
j_gene: TRBJ1-2; abundance: many; d_gene: TRBD1; v_gene: TRBV20-1; CDR3nt: TGCAGTGCTCCGGACAGGGTCGGGTATGGCTACACCTTC; CDR3aa: CSAPDRVGYGYTF
j_gene: TRBJ1-1; abundance: many; d_gene: TRBD1; v_gene: TRBV7-3; CDR3nt: TGTGCCAGCAGCTTCAGGGGGCGAGGCACTGAAGCTTTCTTT; CDR3aa: CASSFRGRGTEAFF
j_gene: TRBJ2-1; abundance: many; d_gene: .; v_gene: TRBV7-9; CDR3nt: TGTGCCAGCAGCCAGGATAGCTCCTACAATGAGCAGTTCTTC; CDR3aa: CASSQDSSYNEQFF
j_gene: TRBJ1-5; abundance: few; d_gene: TRBD1; v_gene: TRBV6-2/TRBV6-3; CDR3nt: TGTGCCAGCAGCCACGGACAGGGTAGGTCCCCCACGCAGCCCCAGCATTTT; CDR3aa: CASSHGQGRSPTQPQHF
j_gene: TRBJ1-2; abundance: few; d_gene: .; v_gene: TRBV7-2; CDR3nt: TGTGCCAGCAGCTCTCAGGGTTTTGGGGGCTATGGCTACACCTTC; CDR3aa: CASSSQGFGGYGYTF
j_gene: TRBJ1-5; abundance: .; d_gene: .; v_gene: TRBV7-8; CDR3nt: TGTGCCAGCAGCTTGGGCCTGTACAATCAGCCCCAGCATTTT; CDR3aa: CASSLGLYNQPQHF
j_gene: TRBJ2-3; abundance: many; d_gene: .; v_gene: TRBV12-5; CDR3nt: TGTGCTAGTGGTTTGGTAGTGGGGCCCGGTACAGATACGCAGTATTTT; CDR3aa: CASGLVVGPGTDTQYF
j_gene: TRBJ1-2; abundance: many; d_gene: .; v_gene: TRBV28; CDR3nt: TGTGCCACCCGGGGGATCTTTGGCTACACCTTC; CDR3aa: CATRGIFGYTF
j_gene: TRBJ1-2; abundance: many; d_gene: .; v_gene: TRBV2; CDR3nt: TGTGCCAGCAGTAGGGGCGTGAACTATGGCTACACCTTC; CDR3aa: CASSRGVNYGYTF
j_gene: TRBJ2-7; abundance: few; d_gene: .; v_gene: TRBV12-3/TRBV12-4; CDR3nt: TGTGCCAGCAGCTCAACCGGGCGGGAGCAGTACTTC; CDR3aa: CASSSTGREQYF
j_gene: TRBJ2-7; abundance: .; d_gene: .; v_gene: TRBV11-1; CDR3nt: TGTGCCAGCAGCCCGGACCCCGGGGCGTACGAGCAGTACTTC; CDR3aa: CASSPDPGAYEQYF
j_gene: TRBJ2-4; abundance: few; d_gene: .; v_gene: TRBV5-5; CDR3nt: TGTGCCAGCAGCTCAGAACAGGTAGCCAAAAACATTCAGTACTTC; CDR3aa: CASSSEQVAKNIQYF
j_gene: TRBJ2-7; abundance: many; d_gene: .; v_gene: TRBV28; CDR3nt: TGTGCCAGCAGTTTCCAGCCGAGCTCCTACGAGCAGTACTTC; CDR3aa: CASSFQPSSYEQYF
j_gene: TRBJ2-2; abundance: .; d_gene: .; v_gene: TRBV12-3/TRBV12-4; CDR3nt: TGTGCCAGCAGACGAGCCCAAGGTCCCACGAACACCGGGGAGCTGTTTTTT; CDR3aa: CASRRAQGPTNTGELFF
j_gene: TRBJ2-7; abundance: many; d_gene: .; v_gene: TRBV6-5; CDR3nt: TGTGCCACCATTAACGGGGTGGGGGGCGAGCAGTACTTC; CDR3aa: CATINGVGGEQYF
j_gene: TRBJ2-2; abundance: many; d_gene: .; v_gene: TRBV10-1; CDR3nt: TGCGCCAGCAGTGAGACGATAGAGAACACCGGGGAGCTGTTTTTT; CDR3aa: CASSETIENTGELFF
j_gene: TRBJ1-6; abundance: few; d_gene: TRBD1; v_gene: TRBV20-1; CDR3nt: TGCAGTGCTAATTCTATCAACAGGGGTAGTTCACCCCTCCACTTT; CDR3aa: CSANSINRGSSPLHF
j_gene: TRBJ2-5; abundance: few; d_gene: .; v_gene: TRBV7-6; CDR3nt: TGTGCCAGCAGTTTACGGGGCAATGGCACCGGGAAAGAGACCCAGTACTTC; CDR3aa: CASSLRGNGTGKETQYF
j_gene: TRBJ2-1; abundance: many; d_gene: TRBD1; v_gene: TRBV7-2; CDR3nt: TGTGCCAGCAGCTTAGAAGGGACAGGGCCTAATGAGCAGTTCTTC; CDR3aa: CASSLEGTGPNEQFF
j_gene: TRBJ2-7; abundance: .; d_gene: TRBD2; v_gene: TRBV20-1; CDR3nt: TGCAGTGCGCCCAGGGTAGCGGGGGGCCGGGAGCAGTACTTC; CDR3aa: CSAPRVAGGREQYF
j_gene: TRBJ1-4; abundance: few; d_gene: .; v_gene: TRBV10-3; CDR3nt: TGTGCCACATTGAGGAGTTGGGATTTT; CDR3aa: CATLRSWDF
j_gene: TRBJ2-2; abundance: .; d_gene: TRBD2; v_gene: TRBV20-1; CDR3nt: TGCAGTGTCCGGGGGGCGAACACCGGGGAGCTGTTTTTT; CDR3aa: CSVRGANTGELFF